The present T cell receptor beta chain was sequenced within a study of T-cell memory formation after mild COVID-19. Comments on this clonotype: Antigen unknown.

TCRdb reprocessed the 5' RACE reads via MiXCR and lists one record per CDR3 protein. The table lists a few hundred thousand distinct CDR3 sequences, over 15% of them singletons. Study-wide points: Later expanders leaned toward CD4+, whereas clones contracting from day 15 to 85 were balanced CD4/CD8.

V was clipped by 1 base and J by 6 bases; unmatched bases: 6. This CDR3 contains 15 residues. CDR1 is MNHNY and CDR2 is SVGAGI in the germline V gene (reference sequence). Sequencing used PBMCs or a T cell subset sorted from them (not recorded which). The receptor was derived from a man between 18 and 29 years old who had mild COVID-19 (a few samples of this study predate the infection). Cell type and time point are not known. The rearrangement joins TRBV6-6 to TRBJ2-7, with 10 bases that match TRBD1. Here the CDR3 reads CASSYFAGQGFEQYF. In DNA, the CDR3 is TGTGCCAGCAGTTACTTCGCGGGACAGGGGTTCGAGCAGTACTTC.